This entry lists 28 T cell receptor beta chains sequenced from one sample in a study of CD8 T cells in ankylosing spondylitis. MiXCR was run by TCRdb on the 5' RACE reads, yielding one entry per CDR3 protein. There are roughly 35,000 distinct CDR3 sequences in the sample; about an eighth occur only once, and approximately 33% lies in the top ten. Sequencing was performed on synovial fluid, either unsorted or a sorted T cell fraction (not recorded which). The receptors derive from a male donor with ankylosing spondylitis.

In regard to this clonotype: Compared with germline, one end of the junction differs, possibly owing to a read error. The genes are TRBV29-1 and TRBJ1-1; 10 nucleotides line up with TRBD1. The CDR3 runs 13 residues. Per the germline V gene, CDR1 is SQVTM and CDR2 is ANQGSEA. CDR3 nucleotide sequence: TGCAGCGTCGAGGGACAGGGGAACGCTGAAGCTTTCTTT. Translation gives CSVEGQGNAEAFF.

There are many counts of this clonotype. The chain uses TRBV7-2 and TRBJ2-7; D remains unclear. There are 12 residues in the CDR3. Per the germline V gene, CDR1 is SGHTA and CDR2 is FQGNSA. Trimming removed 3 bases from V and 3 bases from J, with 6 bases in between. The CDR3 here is CASSFIGYEQYF. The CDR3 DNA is TGTGCCAGCAGCTTTATTGGCTACGAGCAGTACTTC.

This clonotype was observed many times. The CDR3 DNA reads TGCGCCAGCAGCGGCAACCCCCCTGGCTCCTACAATGAGCAGTTCTTC. Translation: CASSGNPPGSYNEQFF. The rearrangement links TRBV4-3 to TRBJ2-1; no firm D call. From germline, CDR1 is LGHNA and CDR2 YSLEER. Trimming stripped 5 bases from V and 0 bases from J, with 14 bases between. The CDR3 has 16 residues.

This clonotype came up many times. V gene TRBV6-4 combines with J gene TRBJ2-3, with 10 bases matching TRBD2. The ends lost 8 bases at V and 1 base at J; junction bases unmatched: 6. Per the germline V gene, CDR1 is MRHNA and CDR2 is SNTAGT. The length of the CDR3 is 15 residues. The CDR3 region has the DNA TGTGCCAGCGCAGAGGGGACTAGCGGCACAGATACGCAGTATTTT. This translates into CASAEGTSGTDTQYF.

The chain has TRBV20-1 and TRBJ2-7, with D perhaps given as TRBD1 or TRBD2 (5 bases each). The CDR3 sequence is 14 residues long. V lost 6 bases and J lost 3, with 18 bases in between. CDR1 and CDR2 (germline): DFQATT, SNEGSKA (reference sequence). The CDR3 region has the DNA TGCAGTGCCCCAGATGGGGCCGGGGACTACGAGCAGTACTTC. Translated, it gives CSAPDGAGDYEQYF.

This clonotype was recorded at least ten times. The CDR3 sequence: CSASVGQGGSPLHF. CDR3 nucleotide sequence: TGCAGTGCTAGTGTGGGACAGGGAGGTTCACCCCTCCACTTT. The genes are TRBV20-1 and TRBJ1-6, with 9 nucleotides matching TRBD1. The trim removed 3 bases at V and 9 bases at J, leaving 6 bases unmatched. CDR1 is DFQATT, CDR2 SNEGSKA, per germline (reference sequence). The CDR3 has 14 amino acids.

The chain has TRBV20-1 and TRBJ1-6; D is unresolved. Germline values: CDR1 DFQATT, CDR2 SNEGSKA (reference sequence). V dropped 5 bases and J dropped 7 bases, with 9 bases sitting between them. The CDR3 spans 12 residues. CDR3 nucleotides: TGCAGTGCTCGGACTGGCAATTCACCCCTCCACTTT. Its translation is CSARTGNSPLHF.

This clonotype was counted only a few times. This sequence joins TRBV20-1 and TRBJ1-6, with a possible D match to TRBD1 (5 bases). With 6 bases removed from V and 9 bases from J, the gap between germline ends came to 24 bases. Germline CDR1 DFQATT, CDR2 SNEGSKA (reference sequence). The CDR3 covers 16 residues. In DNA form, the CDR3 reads TGCAGTGCGCACCAACCCGGGACCGAAGGATTTTCACCCCTCCACTTT. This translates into CSAHQPGTEGFSPLHF.

The DNA of the CDR3 is TGTGCCAGCAGCCCGGAGTTTAGCTCCTACAATGAGCAGTTCTTC. It encodes CASSPEFSSYNEQFF. The chain has TRBV11-2 and TRBJ2-1; D not certain. This CDR3 contains 15 residues. In germline, CDR1 is SGHAT, CDR2 FQNNGV. V lost 5 bases, J lost 0 bases, and 11 bases lay in between.

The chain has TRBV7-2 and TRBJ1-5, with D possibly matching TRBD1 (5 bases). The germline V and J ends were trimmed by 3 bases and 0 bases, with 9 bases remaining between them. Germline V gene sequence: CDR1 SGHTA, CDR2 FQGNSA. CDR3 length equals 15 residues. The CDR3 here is CASSLGRYSNQPQHF. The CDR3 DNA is TGTGCCAGCAGCTTGGGACGTTATAGCAATCAGCCCCAGCATTTT.

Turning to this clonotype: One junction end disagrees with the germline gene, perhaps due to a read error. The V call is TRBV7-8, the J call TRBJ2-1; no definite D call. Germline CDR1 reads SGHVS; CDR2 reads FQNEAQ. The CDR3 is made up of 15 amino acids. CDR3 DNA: TGTGCCAGCACCTTAGTCCCGGAGCGTTCCAATGAGCAGTTCTTC. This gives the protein CASTLVPERSNEQFF.

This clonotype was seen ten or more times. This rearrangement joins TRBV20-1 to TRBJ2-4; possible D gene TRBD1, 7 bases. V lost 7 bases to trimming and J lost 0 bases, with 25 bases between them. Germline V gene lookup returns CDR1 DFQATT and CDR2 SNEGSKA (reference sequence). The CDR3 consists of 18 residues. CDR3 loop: CSGAGYTGVGLAKNIQYF. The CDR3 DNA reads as TGCAGTGGCGCGGGATACACAGGGGTTGGACTAGCCAAAAACATTCAGTACTTC.

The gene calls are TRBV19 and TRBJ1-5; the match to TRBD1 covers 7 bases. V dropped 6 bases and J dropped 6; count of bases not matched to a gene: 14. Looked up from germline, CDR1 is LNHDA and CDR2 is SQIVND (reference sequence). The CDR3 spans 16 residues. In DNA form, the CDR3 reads TGTGCCAGTAGAGATTCCGGGACAGCGTATTCTCAGCCCCAGCATTTT. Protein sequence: CASRDSGTAYSQPQHF.

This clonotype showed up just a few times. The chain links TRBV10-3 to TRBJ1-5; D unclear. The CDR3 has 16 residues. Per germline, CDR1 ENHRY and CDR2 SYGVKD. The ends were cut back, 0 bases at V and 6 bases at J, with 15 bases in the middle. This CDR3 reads CAISESVRLTAQPQHF. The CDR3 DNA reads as TGTGCCATCAGTGAGTCTGTCAGACTAACCGCTCAGCCCCAGCATTTT.

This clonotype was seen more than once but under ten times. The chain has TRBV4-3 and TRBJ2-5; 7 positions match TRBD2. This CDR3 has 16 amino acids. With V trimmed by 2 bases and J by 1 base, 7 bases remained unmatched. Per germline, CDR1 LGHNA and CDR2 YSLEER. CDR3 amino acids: CASSQWGGGSQETQYF. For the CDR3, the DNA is TGCGCCAGCAGCCAATGGGGGGGAGGCTCCCAAGAGACCCAGTACTTC.

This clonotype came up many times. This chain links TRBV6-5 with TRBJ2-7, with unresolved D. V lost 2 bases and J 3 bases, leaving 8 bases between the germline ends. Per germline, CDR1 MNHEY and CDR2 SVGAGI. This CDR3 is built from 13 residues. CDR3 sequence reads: CASSYGQVYEQYF. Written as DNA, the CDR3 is TGTGCCAGCAGTTACGGGCAGGTCTACGAGCAGTACTTC.

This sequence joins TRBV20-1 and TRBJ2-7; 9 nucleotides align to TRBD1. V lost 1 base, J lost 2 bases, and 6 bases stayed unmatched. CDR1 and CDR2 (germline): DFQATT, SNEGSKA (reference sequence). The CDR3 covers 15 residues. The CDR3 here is CSARAGTGIPYEQYF. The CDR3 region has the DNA TGCAGTGCTAGAGCCGGGACAGGGATCCCCTACGAGCAGTACTTC.

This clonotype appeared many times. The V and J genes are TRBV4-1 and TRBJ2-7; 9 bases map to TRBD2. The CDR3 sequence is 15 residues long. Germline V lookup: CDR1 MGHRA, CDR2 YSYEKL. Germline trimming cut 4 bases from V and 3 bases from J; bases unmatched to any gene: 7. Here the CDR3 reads CASSPGLAGIYEQYF. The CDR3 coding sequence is TGCGCCAGCAGCCCCGGCCTAGCGGGAATCTACGAGCAGTACTTC.

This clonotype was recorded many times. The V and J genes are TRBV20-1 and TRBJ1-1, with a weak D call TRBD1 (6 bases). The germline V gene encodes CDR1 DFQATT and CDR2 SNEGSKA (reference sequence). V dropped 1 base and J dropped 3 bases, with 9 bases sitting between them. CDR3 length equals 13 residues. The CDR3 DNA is TGCAGTGCTAGAGGGGGGGCTGACACTGAAGCTTTCTTT. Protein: CSARGGADTEAFF.

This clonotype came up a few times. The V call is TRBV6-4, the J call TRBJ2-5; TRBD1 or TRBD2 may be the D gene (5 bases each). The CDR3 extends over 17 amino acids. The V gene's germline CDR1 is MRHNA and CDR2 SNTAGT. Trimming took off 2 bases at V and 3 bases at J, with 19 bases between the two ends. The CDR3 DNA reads TGTGCCAGCAGTGACGTTGTGAGGGAAGGGGTGGAAGAGACCCAGTACTTC. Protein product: CASSDVVREGVEETQYF.

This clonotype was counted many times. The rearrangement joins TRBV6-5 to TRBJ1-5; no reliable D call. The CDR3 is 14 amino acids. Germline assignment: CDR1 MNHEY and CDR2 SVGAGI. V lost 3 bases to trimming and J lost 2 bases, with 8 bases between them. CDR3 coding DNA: TGTGCCAGCAGTTATAGGGTTGGCAATCAGCCCCAGCATTTT. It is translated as CASSYRVGNQPQHF.

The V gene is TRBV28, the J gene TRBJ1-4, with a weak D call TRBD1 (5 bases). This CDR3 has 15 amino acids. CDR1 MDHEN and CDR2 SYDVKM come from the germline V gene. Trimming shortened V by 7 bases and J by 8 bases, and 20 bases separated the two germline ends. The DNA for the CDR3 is TGTGCCAGCACCCCCCTCGGACACGTAGACGAAAAACTGTTTTTT. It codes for CASTPLGHVDEKLFF.

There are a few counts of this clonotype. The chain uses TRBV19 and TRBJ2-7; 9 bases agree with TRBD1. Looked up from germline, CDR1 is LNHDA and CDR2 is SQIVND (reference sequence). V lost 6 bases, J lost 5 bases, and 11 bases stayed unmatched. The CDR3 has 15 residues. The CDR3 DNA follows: TGTGCCAGTAGAAGGTTGGGGACAGGGCTCGACGAGCAGTACTTC. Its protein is CASRRLGTGLDEQYF.

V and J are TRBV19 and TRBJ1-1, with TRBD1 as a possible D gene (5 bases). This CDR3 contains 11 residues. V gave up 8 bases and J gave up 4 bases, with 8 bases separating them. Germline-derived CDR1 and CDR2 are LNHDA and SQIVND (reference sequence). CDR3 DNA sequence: TGTGCCAGTCTTCAGGGCACTGAAGCTTTCTTT. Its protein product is CASLQGTEAFF.

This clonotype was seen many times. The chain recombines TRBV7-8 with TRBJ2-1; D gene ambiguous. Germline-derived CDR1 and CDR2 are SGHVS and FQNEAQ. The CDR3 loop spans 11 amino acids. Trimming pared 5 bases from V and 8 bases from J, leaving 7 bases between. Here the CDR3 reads CASSETHEQFF. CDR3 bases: TGTGCCAGCAGCGAAACGCATGAGCAGTTCTTC.

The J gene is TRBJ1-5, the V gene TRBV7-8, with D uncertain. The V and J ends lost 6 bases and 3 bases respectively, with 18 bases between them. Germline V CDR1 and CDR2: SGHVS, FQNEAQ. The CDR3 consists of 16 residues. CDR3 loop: CASSSWGLSDNQPQHF. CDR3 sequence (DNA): TGTGCCAGCAGTTCCTGGGGTCTCTCGGACAATCAGCCCCAGCATTTT. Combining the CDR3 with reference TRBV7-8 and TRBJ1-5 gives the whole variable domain GAGVSQSPRYKVAKRGQDVALRCDPISGHVSLFWYQQALGQGPEFLTYFQNEAQLDKSGLPSDRFFAERPEGSVSTLKIQRTQQEDSAVYLCASSSWGLSDNQPQHFGDGTRLSIL.

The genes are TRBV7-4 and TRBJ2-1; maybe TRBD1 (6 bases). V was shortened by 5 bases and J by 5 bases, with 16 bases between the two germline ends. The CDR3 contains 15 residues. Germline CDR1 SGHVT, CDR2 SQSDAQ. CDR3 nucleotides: TGTGCCAGCAGCACACAGGGTGCCCACAACAATGAGCAGTTCTTC. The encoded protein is CASSTQGAHNNEQFF.

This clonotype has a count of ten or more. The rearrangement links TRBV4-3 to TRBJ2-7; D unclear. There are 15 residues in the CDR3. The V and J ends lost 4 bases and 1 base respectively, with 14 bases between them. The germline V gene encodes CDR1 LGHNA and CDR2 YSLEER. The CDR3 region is CASSPQMTGSYEQYF. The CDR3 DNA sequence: TGCGCCAGCAGCCCCCAGATGACCGGTTCCTACGAGCAGTACTTC.